This T cell receptor beta chain is from a study of a mutant IDH1 vaccine in newly diagnosed glioma. Per germline, CDR1 SGHNT and CDR2 YENEEA. This CDR3 is built from 14 residues. V lost 2 bases, J lost 1 base, and 8 bases lay in between. As for this clone: Its antigen is unidentified.

The table came from immunoSEQ multiplex PCR; TCRdb's copy has only in-frame clones and leaves some out. Here the sample spans about 60,000 clones, around 84% being singletons. Time point denoted: week 11, during vaccination. Vaccination comprised doses that each held 300 ug of mutant IDH1 20-mer peptide, plus topical imiquimod. The astrocytomas were IDH1-mutant, ATRX-negative, and WHO grade 3 or 4. The sample consisted of PBMCs, taken from a glioma patient whose treatment included an IDH1 peptide vaccine. This TCR was recovered from a woman aged 50 to 60 with glioma. The chain combines TRBV11-3 with TRBJ1-1, with a tentative D call TRBD1 (6 bases). CDR3 DNA: TGTGCCAGCAGCTTACGGACAGCGAACACTGAAGCTTTCTTT. Its protein product is CASSLRTANTEAFF.